The 22 T cell receptor beta chains presented below share a single source sample, sequenced in a study of blood T cell repertoires in COVID-19. Profiling relied on immunoSEQ multiplex PCR, and the TCRdb table lists in-frame clones only, not all of them. The sample carries about 340,000 clones, 92% recorded once. The sequenced sample consisted of PBMCs or T cells enriched from blood (not recorded which). All receptors come from a woman aged 25 to 39 who had recovered from COVID-19.

This chain joins TRBV5-4 and TRBJ1-3; tentatively, D is TRBD1 (6 bases). Germline V CDR1 and CDR2: SGHNT, YYREEE (reference sequence). The V end was cut by 4 bases, the J end by 4 bases, with 15 bases between. This CDR3 is built from 15 residues. CDR3 nucleotide sequence: TGTGCCAGCAGCGGACTTGACAGGCAAGGAAACACCATATATTTT. It translates to CASSGLDRQGNTIYF.

J is TRBJ2-2 and V is TRBV5-1; 12 positions agree with TRBD1. The junction had 2 bases not matched to a gene; V was cut back by 3 bases and J by 5 bases. This CDR3 spans 15 amino acids. CDR1 is SGHRS, CDR2 YFSETQ, per germline. The CDR3, as DNA: TGCGCCAGCAGCTGGGGACAGGGGGCTACCGGGGAGCTGTTTTTT. It yields the protein CASSWGQGATGELFF.

The rearrangement uses TRBV2 and TRBJ1-2; 7 nucleotides agree with TRBD1. Germline V lookup: CDR1 SNHLY, CDR2 FYNNEI. V lost 6 bases and J lost 8; bases outside the gene matches: 9. There are 13 residues in the CDR3. The CDR3 is CASRQNTGEGYTF. The CDR3 coding sequence is TGTGCCAGCAGACAAAACACAGGGGAGGGCTACACCTTC.

A few counts support this clone. This chain joins TRBV7-2 and TRBJ1-1, with D maybe TRBD1 (6 bases). The germline CDR1 and CDR2 sequences are SGHTA and FQGNSA. The CDR3 has 14 amino acids. V was trimmed by 0 bases and J by 7 bases, leaving 12 bases between them. CDR3 region: CASSLAWDIREAFF. CDR3 DNA sequence: TGTGCCAGCAGCTTAGCCTGGGACATCCGTGAAGCTTTCTTT.

The genes are TRBV5-5 and TRBJ1-6; 7 positions agree with TRBD1. V shed 0 bases and J 6 bases; nucleotides not matched to a gene: 0. The length of the CDR3 is 14 residues. Germline assignment: CDR1 SGHKS and CDR2 YYEKEE (reference sequence). The CDR3 spells CASSLGDSNSPLHF. The DNA of the CDR3 is TGTGCCAGCAGCTTGGGGGACAGTAATTCACCCCTCCACTTT.

The gene calls are TRBV5-1 and TRBJ1-1; the D gene is possibly TRBD1 (5 bases). Trimming shortened V by 2 bases and J by 4 bases, and 12 bases separated the two germline ends. In germline, CDR1 is SGHRS, CDR2 YFSETQ. CDR3 length equals 14 residues. The CDR3 DNA reads TGCGCCAGCAGCTTTAAGGCGGGGGGCACTGAAGCTTTCTTT. Amino acids: CASSFKAGGTEAFF.

V usage is TRBV7-8 and J usage is TRBJ2-3; 14 bases are a match to TRBD2. Germline assignment: CDR1 SGHVS and CDR2 FQNEAQ. The CDR3 spans 15 residues. The V gene end was trimmed by 5 bases and the J gene end by 8 bases; junction bases not matched to a gene: 6. The DNA for the CDR3 is TGTGCCAGCAGCCGAGGACTAGCGGGAGGTATTACGCAGTATTTT. Protein: CASSRGLAGGITQYF.

This clone appeared a single time. V usage is TRBV4-1 and J usage is TRBJ1-2; no clear D gene. Per the germline V gene, CDR1 is MGHRA and CDR2 is YSYEKL. Trimming removed 4 bases from V and 0 bases from J, with 15 bases in between. The CDR3 loop spans 16 amino acids. The CDR3 DNA reads TGCGCCAGCAGCCGCCCAGCCTCGGGAACTAACTATGGCTACACCTTC. Its protein product is CASSRPASGTNYGYTF.

This chain links TRBV7-2 with TRBJ2-1; perhaps TRBD2 as D (6 bases). The V gene lost 5 bases and the J gene lost 8 bases, with 13 bases spanning the gap. Germline CDR1 is SGHTA and CDR2 is FQGNSA. CDR3 size: 13 residues. The CDR3 loop is CASSGSSEHEQFF. For the CDR3, the DNA is TGTGCCAGCAGCGGCTCTAGCGAGCATGAGCAGTTCTTC.

The rearrangement uses TRBV27 and TRBJ2-7; TRBD1 agrees at 7 bases. J gave up 1 base and V 3 bases, and 3 bases lay outside the gene matches. This CDR3 has 14 amino acids. CDR1 is MNHEY, CDR2 SMNVEV, per germline (reference sequence). The CDR3 reads CASSFQTGSYEQYF. CDR3 coding DNA: TGTGCCAGCAGTTTTCAGACAGGGTCCTACGAGCAGTACTTC.

The gene calls are TRBV27 and TRBJ2-3, with TRBD2 matching 8 bases. After removal of 7 bases from V and 4 bases from J, the junction contained 7 bases not matched to a gene. Per the germline V gene, CDR1 is MNHEY and CDR2 is SMNVEV (reference sequence). The CDR3 has 14 residues. The CDR3 protein is CASTRTSGSDTQYF. In DNA, the CDR3 is TGTGCCAGCACCCGAACTAGCGGTTCAGATACGCAGTATTTT.

The chain uses TRBV4-1 and TRBJ2-7, with TRBD1 as a possible D gene (6 bases). With 3 bases removed from V and 0 bases from J, the gap between germline ends came to 15 bases. Germline assignment: CDR1 MGHRA and CDR2 YSYEKL. The CDR3 length is 16 residues. The chain's CDR3 is CASSQKDSRNSYEQYF. The CDR3, as DNA: TGCGCCAGCAGCCAGAAGGACAGCCGGAACTCCTACGAGCAGTACTTC.

Only a few counts were recorded for this clone. The rearrangement uses TRBV6-5 and TRBJ1-5, with 7 bases lining up with TRBD1. The V segment lost 6 bases and the J segment 5 bases; nucleotides outside the gene matches: 7. The CDR3 extends over 14 amino acids. Germline CDR1 is MNHEY and CDR2 is SVGAGI. The CDR3 nucleotides read TGTGCCAGCAGCGTGGGACAGCCATATCAGCCCCAGCATTTT. Its protein is CASSVGQPYQPQHF.

Points on this clone: This same CDR3 is encoded by further DNA sequences in the sample. The chain joins TRBV5-1 to TRBJ2-7; no firm D call. Germline CDR1 and CDR2: SGHRS and YFSETQ. The V gene lost 0 bases and the J gene lost 4 bases, with 5 bases spanning the gap. The CDR3 covers 12 residues. CDR3 loop: CASSLGGYEQYF. CDR3 sequence (DNA): TGCGCCAGCAGCTTGGGAGGTTACGAGCAGTACTTC.

This chain links TRBV10-3 with TRBJ2-1, with 8 bases identical to TRBD2. Per germline, CDR1 ENHRY and CDR2 SYGVKD. The V segment lost 8 bases and the J segment 4 bases; nucleotides outside the gene matches: 10. This CDR3 contains 15 residues. The CDR3 loop is CAISEAGVRYNEQFF. Here the CDR3 DNA reads TGTGCCATCTCCGAAGCGGGAGTAAGGTACAATGAGCAGTTCTTC.

The chain has TRBV15 and TRBJ1-2, with D possibly being TRBD1 (6 bases). V was clipped by 1 base and J by 7 bases, with 13 bases between them. The CDR3 is made up of 14 amino acids. Germline V gene lookup returns CDR1 LNHNV and CDR2 YYDKDF (reference sequence). DNA for the CDR3: TGTGCCACCAGCAGAGGCAGGGGCGCCATTGGCTACACCTTC. Protein: CATSRGRGAIGYTF.

The genes are TRBV2 and TRBJ1-4; 8 bases match TRBD1. Unmatched junction bases numbered 7, after V lost 8 bases and J lost 8 bases. This CDR3 comprises 13 residues. Germline V gene lookup returns CDR1 SNHLY and CDR2 FYNNEI. In nucleotides, the CDR3 is TGTGCCAGCTCACAGGGGGAGGGGGAAAAACTGTTTTTT. This translates into CASSQGEGEKLFF.

J is TRBJ2-7 and V is TRBV18; D unresolved. Germline CDR1 and CDR2: KGHSH and LQKENI. The CDR3 spans 16 residues. Trimming pared 1 base from V and 4 bases from J, leaving 17 bases between. The CDR3 reads CASSPRPWSTEYEQYF. In nucleotides, the CDR3 is TGTGCCAGCTCACCACGTCCTTGGTCGACTGAGTACGAGCAGTACTTC.

The CDR3 bases are TGTGCCAGCAGCTTAGCCTCCTTCACCGGGGAGCTGTTTTTT. Protein sequence: CASSLASFTGELFF. V and J are TRBV7-8 and TRBJ2-2, with D unclear. V was trimmed by 0 bases and J by 4 bases, leaving 6 bases between them. Per germline, CDR1 SGHVS and CDR2 FQNEAQ. This CDR3 comprises 14 residues.

The chain carries TRBV12-5 and TRBJ2-2, with 8 nucleotides matching TRBD2. Looked up from germline, CDR1 is LGHNT and CDR2 is FRNRAP. Losses at the gene ends were 4 bases for V and 4 bases for J; bases not matched to a gene: 2. CDR3 length: 14 residues. CDR3 bases: TGTGCTAGTGGTTCCGGGACTAGCACCGGGGAGCTGTTTTTT. Translated, it gives CASGSGTSTGELFF. The variable domain in full, completed from reference TRBV12-5 and TRBJ2-2, reads DARVTQTPRHKVTEMGQEVTMRCQPILGHNTVFWYRQTMMQGLELLAYFRNRAPLDDSGMPKDRFSAEMPDATLATLKIQPSEPRDSAVYFCASGSGTSTGELFFGEGSRLTVL.

Only one count was recorded for this clone. The gene calls are TRBV7-8 and TRBJ1-6; 11 nucleotides line up with TRBD1. This CDR3 is built from 16 residues. V lost 5 bases to trimming and J lost 3 bases; unmatched junction nucleotides: 3. Germline values: CDR1 SGHVS, CDR2 FQNEAQ. The CDR3, as DNA: TGTGCCAGCAGCAAGGGGACAGGGGGCTATAATTCACCCCTCCACTTT. It is translated as CASSKGTGGYNSPLHF.

The chain carries TRBV28 and TRBJ1-5; maybe TRBD1 (6 bases). Germline CDR1 and CDR2: MDHEN and SYDVKM. The CDR3 totals 12 residues. V was shortened by 6 bases and J by 6 bases, with 9 bases between the two germline ends. Here the CDR3 reads CASSEQGQPQHF. The CDR3 nucleotides are TGTGCCAGCAGCGAACAGGGTCAGCCCCAGCATTTT.